These T cell receptor beta chains were read from a single sample in a study of T cell changes during pregnancy in multiple sclerosis. Profiled with immunoSEQ multiplex PCR; TCRdb holds only in-frame clones, not every one. Of approximately 66,000 clones in the sample, approximately 92% were seen once. Source: peripheral blood, taken in the third trimester of pregnancy. Every receptor here comes from a female donor in good health, enrolled as a control in a pregnancy study. Both conserved end residues are part of each CDR3. Fields, in order: J gene, clone size, D gene, V gene, CDR3 DNA, CDR3 protein. The D gene is left open where the match is weak. Clone size, where shown, is once, few, many, or a class for clones that have expanded.

j_call: TRBJ2-5
clone_size: -
d_call: -
v_call: TRBV28
cdr3_nt: TGTGCCAGCGCCGCGGGGGCGGGCCCAGAGACCCAGTACTTC
cdr3_aa: CASAAGAGPETQYF

j_call: TRBJ1-2
clone_size: -
d_call: -
v_call: TRBV30
cdr3_nt: TGTGCCTGGAGTTTCCGTGACAGGCGGGACTATGGCTACACCTTC
cdr3_aa: CAWSFRDRRDYGYTF

j_call: TRBJ1-6
clone_size: few
d_call: -
v_call: TRBV6-5
cdr3_nt: TGTGCCAGCGGAGAAGTCACCCTCCACTTT
cdr3_aa: CASGEVTLHF

j_call: TRBJ2-7
clone_size: few
d_call: TRBD1
v_call: TRBV2
cdr3_nt: TGTGCCAGCAGAGGGACAGCGCAGACCTACGAGCAGTACTTC
cdr3_aa: CASRGTAQTYEQYF

j_call: TRBJ1-6
clone_size: -
d_call: TRBD1
v_call: TRBV9
cdr3_nt: TGTGCCAGCAGCTCCCCGGGACAGGGGAGGGGAGTGGGGAATTCACCCCTCCACTTT
cdr3_aa: CASSSPGQGRGVGNSPLHF

j_call: TRBJ2-7
clone_size: -
d_call: -
v_call: TRBV19
cdr3_nt: TGTGCCAGTAGTATAGCGGGGGATTCGGACGAGCAGTACTTC
cdr3_aa: CASSIAGDSDEQYF

j_call: TRBJ1-4
clone_size: -
d_call: TRBD1
v_call: TRBV5-1
cdr3_nt: TGCGCCAGCAGCTTGGGGGACAGGGGGGTTGAAAAACTGTTTTTT
cdr3_aa: CASSLGDRGVEKLFF

j_call: TRBJ2-1
clone_size: -
d_call: TRBD1
v_call: TRBV18
cdr3_nt: TGTGCCAGCTCACCCCGGGACAGCCCCTACAATGAGCAGTTCTTC
cdr3_aa: CASSPRDSPYNEQFF

j_call: TRBJ1-5
clone_size: few
d_call: -
v_call: TRBV5-1
cdr3_nt: TGCGCCAGCAGCTTGGAGGGGTATCAGCCCCAGCATTTT
cdr3_aa: CASSLEGYQPQHF

j_call: TRBJ1-3
clone_size: once
d_call: TRBD1
v_call: TRBV5-8
cdr3_nt: TGTGCCAGCAGCCCCCCCCTCCGGACAGGGGCTGGAAACACCATATATTTT
cdr3_aa: CASSPPLRTGAGNTIYF

j_call: TRBJ2-1
clone_size: -
d_call: TRBD2
v_call: TRBV18
cdr3_nt: TGTGCCAGCTCACCACCCCAACTAGCGGGGGGGCTCGAGCAGTTCTTC
cdr3_aa: CASSPPQLAGGLEQFF

j_call: TRBJ2-5
clone_size: -
d_call: TRBD1
v_call: TRBV11-2
cdr3_nt: TGTGCCAGCAGCTTGGGACAGGGTGGCGAGACCCAGTACTTC
cdr3_aa: CASSLGQGGETQYF

j_call: TRBJ1-1
clone_size: -
d_call: -
v_call: TRBV5-1
cdr3_nt: TGCGCCAGCAGCTTGGCCTATGGGGCTGGGGACACTGAAGCTTTCTTT
cdr3_aa: CASSLAYGAGDTEAFF